This TCR beta chain was found in a study of CD8 T cells in ankylosing spondylitis. Broader study findings: Clones linked with disease were CD8+ and fairly uncommon in the peripheral blood. The study looked at matched synovial fluid samples from ankylosing spondylitis patients. Disease-linked clones were reported to be significantly enriched there. Earlier reports found some motif variants in synovial fluid and blood in reactive arthritis. A TCR beta motif of several highly homologous variants appeared characteristic of ankylosing spondylitis blood.

Trimming took 5 bases from V and 2 from J, leaving 18 bases between them. The CDR3 has 16 residues. Germline lookup yields CDR1 SEHNR and CDR2 FQNEAQ (reference sequence). Each TCR beta library was made by quantitative 5'-RACE that incorporated molecular barcodes. TCRdb re-analysed the 5' RACE reads in MiXCR, keeping a single row per CDR3 protein. Found here are 670,000 or so distinct CDR3 sequences, around 17% of them singletons; the top ten hold roughly a fifth. Concerning this clonotype: Its cognate antigen is unknown.

The receptor was derived from a male donor with ankylosing spondylitis. The sequenced sample was blood, either unsorted or a sorted T cell fraction (not recorded which). The V call is TRBV7-9, the J call TRBJ1-1; D is ambiguous. The CDR3, as DNA: TGTGCCAGCAGCCCGGTTCTGGGCAGGAGCAACACTGAAGCTTTCTTT. Protein sequence: CASSPVLGRSNTEAFF.